The entry below describes one T cell receptor (beta chain). Its antigen is not identified. Deletions cut 4 bases from V and 3 bases from J, with 10 bases between. CDR3 length equals 14 residues. Germline V gene data show CDR1 as MDHEN and CDR2 as SYDVKM. The sample is drawn from a study of T cells after posttransplantation cyclophosphamide. Study results and caveats: Donor-recipient repertoire similarity was low at 1-2 months, rising over year one. TRB clonality was highly associated with recipient CMV seropositivity and reactivation. Blood and skin or GI T cell repertoires showed limited TRB overlap.

Controls had myeloablative marrow grafts with methotrexate and calcineurin inhibitor, sampled at 1 year. The repertoire was sequenced with immunoSEQ multiplex PCR; TCRdb's copy has only in-frame clones and lacks some. This table holds some 15,000 clones, about 82% found once. The TCR was taken from a male patient in his thirties who received an allogeneic stem cell transplant from an unrelated donor, was CMV-positive, and had acute and chronic GVHD. These T cells may partly come from the graft donor. The sample consisted of PBMCs, taken 440 to 450 days after allogeneic stem cell transplant with calcineurin inhibitor and methotrexate. This chain joins TRBV28 and TRBJ1-5; perhaps TRBD1 as D (6 bases). The CDR3 here is CASSYPGDNQPQHF. CDR3 DNA sequence: TGTGCCAGCAGTTATCCAGGGGACAATCAGCCCCAGCATTTT.